This section outlines one T cell receptor beta chain sequence together with its context. This record belongs to a study of control samples from healthy donors and cancer patients. Trimming took 8 bases from V and 10 from J; bases not matched to a gene: 5. CDR3 size: 13 residues. Germline values: CDR1 LGHDT, CDR2 YNNKEL (reference sequence). TCRdb's copy holds only in-frame clones and misses some; the assay was immunoSEQ multiplex PCR. Of nearly 55,000 clones listed, 95% to 97% were seen once; the top ten hold around 1.9%. The chain joins TRBV3-1 (or the pseudogene TRBV3-2) to TRBJ2-1; 13 positions agree with TRBD2. The receptor was isolated from a woman between 25 and 40 years old in good health. The specimen was blood. The CDR3 sequence: CASWTSGSREQFF. The CDR3 bases are TGTGCCAGCTGGACTAGCGGGAGTCGAGAGCAGTTCTTC.